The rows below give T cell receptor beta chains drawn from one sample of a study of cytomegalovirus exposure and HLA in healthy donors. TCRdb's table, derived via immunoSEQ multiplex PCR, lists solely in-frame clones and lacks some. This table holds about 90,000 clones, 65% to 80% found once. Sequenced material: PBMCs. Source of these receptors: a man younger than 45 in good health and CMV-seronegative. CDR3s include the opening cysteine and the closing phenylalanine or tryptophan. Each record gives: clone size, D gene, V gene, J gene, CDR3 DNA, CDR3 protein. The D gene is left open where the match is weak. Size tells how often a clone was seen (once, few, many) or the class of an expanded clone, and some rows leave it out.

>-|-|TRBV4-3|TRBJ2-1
TGCGCCAGCAGCCAAGATTTAGGGGTGGGTGAGCAGTTCTTC
CASSQDLGVGEQFF
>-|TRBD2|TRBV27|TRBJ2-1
TGTGCCAGCAGTTTATCGTCGGCTAGCGGGCGATACAATGAGCAGTTCTTC
CASSLSSASGRYNEQFF
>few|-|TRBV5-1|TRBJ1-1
TGCGCCAGCAGCGGGAGACTGAACACTGAAGCTTTCTTT
CASSGRLNTEAFF
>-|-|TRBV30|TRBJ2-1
TGTGCCTGGAGTGTAGGACTGGACTCCTACAATGAGCAGTTCTTC
CAWSVGLDSYNEQFF
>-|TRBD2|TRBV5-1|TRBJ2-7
TGCGCCAGCAGCTTTACACCGGGACTAGCGGACGAGCAGTACTTC
CASSFTPGLADEQYF
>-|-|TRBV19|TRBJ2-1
TGTGCCAGTAGTATATCAACAGAGAACGATGAGCAGTTCTTC
CASSISTENDEQFF
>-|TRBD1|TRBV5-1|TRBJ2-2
TGCGCCAGCAGCACGGGACAGGTCACCGGGGAGCTGTTTTTT
CASSTGQVTGELFF
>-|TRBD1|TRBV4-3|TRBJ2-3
TGCGCCAGCAGCCAAGACCGGACAGGGCCAGATACGCAGTATTTT
CASSQDRTGPDTQYF
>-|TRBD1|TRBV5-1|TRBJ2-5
TGCGCCAGCAGCTTCGGGGACAGAGAGACCCAGTACTTC
CASSFGDRETQYF
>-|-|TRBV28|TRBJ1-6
TGTGCCAGCAGTTTACCTGACAGGCCTAATTCACCCCTCCACTTT
CASSLPDRPNSPLHF
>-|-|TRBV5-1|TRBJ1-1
TGCGCCAGCAGCTTGGGGCATGAGGGGAACACTGAAGCTTTCTTT
CASSLGHEGNTEAFF
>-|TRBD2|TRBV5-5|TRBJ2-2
TGTGCCAGCAGCCGCCCGGGACTAGCGGGGGAGCTGTTTTTT
CASSRPGLAGELFF
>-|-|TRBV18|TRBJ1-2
TGTGCCAGCTCACCAGGTTTGAGGCCGTCGGATGGCTACACCTTC
CASSPGLRPSDGYTF
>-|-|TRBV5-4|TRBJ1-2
TGTGCCAGTTCCGAAGGTGGTACAGCGTCCAGGGGCAATGGCTACACCTTC
CASSEGGTASRGNGYTF
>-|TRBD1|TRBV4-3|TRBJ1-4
TGCGCCAGCAGCCAGACCGGGACAGGGAGTTTTATTTTCCTCGAAAAACTGTTTTTT
CASSQTGTGSFIFLEKLFF
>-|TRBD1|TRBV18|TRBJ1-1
TGTGCCAGCTCATCCTTAAACAGGGGCGGTGACACTGAAGCTTTCTTT
CASSSLNRGGDTEAFF
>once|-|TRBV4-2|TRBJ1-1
TGTGCCAGCAGCCAACCGTTCGGGACTCCGAACACTGAAGCTTTCTTT
CASSQPFGTPNTEAFF
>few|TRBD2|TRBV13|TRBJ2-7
TGTGCCAGCAGCGAGGGGTCGGGGGGCTACGAGCAGTACTTC
CASSEGSGGYEQYF
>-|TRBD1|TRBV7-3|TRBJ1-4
TGTGCCAGCAGCTTAACGGGACAGACTAATGAAAAACTGTTTTTT
CASSLTGQTNEKLFF
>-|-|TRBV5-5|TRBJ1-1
TGTGCCAGCAGCTTGGCTTCTTGGGTAGGGGGTCTGAACACTGAAGCTTTCTTT
CASSLASWVGGLNTEAFF
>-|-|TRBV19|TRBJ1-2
TGTGCCAGTAGTACTACGGGGGGAGCTAACTATGGCTACACCTTC
CASSTTGGANYGYTF
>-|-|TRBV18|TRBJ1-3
TGTGCCAGCTCACCGCGGGCCCCTAAGGACTCTGGAAACACCATATATTTT
CASSPRAPKDSGNTIYF
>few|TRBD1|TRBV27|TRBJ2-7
TGTGCCAGCAGTTCGCCGAGGACAGGGGCTTCCCACGAGCAGTACTTC
CASSSPRTGASHEQYF
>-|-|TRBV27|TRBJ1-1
TGTGCCAGCAGTTTAGGGGGCGGGTGGACTGAAGCTTTCTTT
CASSLGGGWTEAFF
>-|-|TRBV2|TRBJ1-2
TGTGCCAGCAGTAAAAGGCAGGACTTCTATGGCTACACCTTC
CASSKRQDFYGYTF
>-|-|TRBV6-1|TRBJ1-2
TGTGCCAGCAGTGATTGGAGGCACATCAACTATGGCTACACCTTC
CASSDWRHINYGYTF
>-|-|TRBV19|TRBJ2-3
TGTGCCAGTAGTAAGACCGGGGGAAGGGATACGCAGTATTTT
CASSKTGGRDTQYF
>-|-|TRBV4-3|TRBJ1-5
TGCGCCAGCAGCCAAGAGGCAGGTCAGCCCCAGCATTTT
CASSQEAGQPQHF
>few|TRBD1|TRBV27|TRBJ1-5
TGTGCCAGCAGCGACAGGGGAAATCAGCCCCAGCATTTT
CASSDRGNQPQHF
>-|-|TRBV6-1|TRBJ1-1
TGTGCCAGCAGTCGACGGGTATCTGAAGCTTTCTTT
CASSRRVSEAFF
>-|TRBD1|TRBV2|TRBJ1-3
TGTGCCAGCAGTGAAAACAGGGGACACACCATATATTTT
CASSENRGHTIYF
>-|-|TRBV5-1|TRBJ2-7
TGCGCCAGCAGCTTGAAGGAGGGGGCGCGCGAGCAGTACTTC
CASSLKEGAREQYF
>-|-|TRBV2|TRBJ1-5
TGTGCCAGCAGTTACGACAGTGATAGCAATCAGCCCCAGCATTTT
CASSYDSDSNQPQHF
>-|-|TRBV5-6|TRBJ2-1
TGTGCCAGCAGCTTAACTTCCGGGGACTTACTCTTC
CASSLTSGDLLF
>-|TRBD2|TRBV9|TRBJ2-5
TGTGCCAGCAGCGTAGGCGGGGGGGCCGTAGAGACCCAGTACTTC
CASSVGGGAVETQYF
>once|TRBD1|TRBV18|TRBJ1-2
TGTGCCAGCTCACCAGGACAGGGGGCAGAAGGCTACACCTTC
CASSPGQGAEGYTF
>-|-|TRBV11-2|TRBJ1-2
TGTGCCAGCAGCTTAACAGGGTATGGCTACACCTTC
CASSLTGYGYTF
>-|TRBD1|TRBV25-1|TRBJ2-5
TGTGCCAGCAGTGAACGGGCGACAGGGGTCCAAGAGACCCAGTACTTC
CASSERATGVQETQYF
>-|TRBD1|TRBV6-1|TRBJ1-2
TGTGCCAGCAGCCCCGACAGGGGGGATGGCTACACCTTC
CASSPDRGDGYTF
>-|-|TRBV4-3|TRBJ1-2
TGCGCCAGCAGCCAAGATAGGCCCTCGGCGGACGGGAAGGGCTACACCTTC
CASSQDRPSADGKGYTF
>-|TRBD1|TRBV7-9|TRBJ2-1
TGTGCCAGCAGCCGGAGGACAGGGGGTTCCTACAATGAGCAGTTCTTC
CASSRRTGGSYNEQFF
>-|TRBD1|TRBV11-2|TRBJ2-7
TGTGCCAGCAGCTTCAGGGACAGTGCCTACGAGCAGTACTTC
CASSFRDSAYEQYF
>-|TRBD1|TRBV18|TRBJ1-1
TGTGCCAGCTCAGCGACAGGGAAGAACACTGAAGCTTTCTTT
CASSATGKNTEAFF
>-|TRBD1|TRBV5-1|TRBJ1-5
TGCGCCAGCAGCCAGACAGGGAACAATCAGCCCCAGCATTTT
CASSQTGNNQPQHF
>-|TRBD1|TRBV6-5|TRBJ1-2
TGTGCCAGCAGTTATAGGACAGGCGTAATACCTGGCTACACCTTC
CASSYRTGVIPGYTF
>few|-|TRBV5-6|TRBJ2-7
TGTGCCAGCAGCTTGGCCGAACTAGACCAGGTTTTTCCTTACGGGCAGTACTTC
CASSLAELDQVFPYGQYF
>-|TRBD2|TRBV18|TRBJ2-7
TGTGCCAGCTCACAACTAACTCCCCGACTAGCGGAATCCTACGAGCAGTACTTC
CASSQLTPRLAESYEQYF
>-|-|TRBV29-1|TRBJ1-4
TGCAGCGGGGGGGATACGGTCCTTAATGAAAAACTGTTTTTT
CSGGDTVLNEKLFF
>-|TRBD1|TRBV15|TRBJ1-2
TGTGCCACCAGCCTTCGGACAGGCTTCTATGGCTACACCTTC
CATSLRTGFYGYTF
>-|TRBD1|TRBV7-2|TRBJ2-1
TGTGCCAGCAGCTGGGGACAGGGAGTTTACAATGAGCAGTTCTTC
CASSWGQGVYNEQFF
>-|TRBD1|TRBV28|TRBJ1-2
TGTGCCAGCAGTCTGGGACAGAACTATGGCTACACCTTC
CASSLGQNYGYTF
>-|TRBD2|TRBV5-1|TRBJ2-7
TGCGCCAGCAAATTCTCTAGCGGGGGGCACTACGAGCAGTACTTC
CASKFSSGGHYEQYF
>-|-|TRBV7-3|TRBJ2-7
TGTGCCAGCAGCCCCCCCGGTAGCTACGAGCAGTACTTC
CASSPPGSYEQYF
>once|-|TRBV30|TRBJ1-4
TGTGCCTGGAGTGCTTTATTAGGGGCCGCTAATGAAAAACTGTTTTTT
CAWSALLGAANEKLFF